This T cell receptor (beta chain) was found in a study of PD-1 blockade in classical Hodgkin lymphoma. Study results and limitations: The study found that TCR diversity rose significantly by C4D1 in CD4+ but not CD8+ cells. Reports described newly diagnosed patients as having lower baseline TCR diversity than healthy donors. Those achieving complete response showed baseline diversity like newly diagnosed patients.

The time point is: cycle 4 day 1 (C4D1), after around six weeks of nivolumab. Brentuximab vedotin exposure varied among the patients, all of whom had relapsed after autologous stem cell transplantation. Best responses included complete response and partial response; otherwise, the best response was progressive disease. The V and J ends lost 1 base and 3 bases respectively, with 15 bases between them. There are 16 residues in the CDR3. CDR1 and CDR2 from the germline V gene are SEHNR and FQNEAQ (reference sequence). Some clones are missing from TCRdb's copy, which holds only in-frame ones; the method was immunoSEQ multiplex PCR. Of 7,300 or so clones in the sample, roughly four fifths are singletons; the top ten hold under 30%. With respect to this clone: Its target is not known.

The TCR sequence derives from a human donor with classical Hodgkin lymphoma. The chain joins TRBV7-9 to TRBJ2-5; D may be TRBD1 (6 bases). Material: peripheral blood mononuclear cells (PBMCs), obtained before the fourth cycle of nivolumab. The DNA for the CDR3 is TGTGCCAGCAGCTTAGATAGGGCAGGGGTGGAAGAGACCCAGTACTTC. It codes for CASSLDRAGVEETQYF.